This is a list of T cell receptor beta chains from one sample in a study of T cell responses to AZD1222 COVID-19 vaccine. Sequencing used immunoSEQ multiplex PCR; TCRdb keeps in-frame clones, though not all of them. Seen here are approximately 120,000 clones, more than 80% observed once, and the top ten hold about 4.3%. This material consisted of peripheral blood, taken on day 0 of AZD1222 vaccination. These receptor sequences come from an adult in good health. The CDR3 runs from the conserved cysteine through the conserved F or W. The D gene is left open where the match is weak. Some rows have no size entry. The others give once, few or many, or a class for an expanded clone.

clone size	V gene	J gene	D gene	CDR3 DNA	CDR3 protein
NA	TRBV30	TRBJ1-1	TRBD1	TGTGCCTGGCGGACAGGGTTTAACACTGAAGCTTTCTTT	CAWRTGFNTEAFF
once	TRBV7-2	TRBJ1-5	NA	TGTGCCAGCAGAATCGACGGCCAGCCCCAGCATTTT	CASRIDGQPQHF
NA	TRBV6-5	TRBJ1-4	NA	TGTGCCAGCAGGCCAGACCCTGGGATTAATGAAAAACTGTTTTTT	CASRPDPGINEKLFF
NA	TRBV30	TRBJ2-5	TRBD1	TGTGCCGGATCGACAGGGGGGCAGACCCAGTACTTC	CAGSTGGQTQYF
NA	TRBV6-5	TRBJ1-5	NA	TGTGCCAGCACATTAGGGACTTCAAATCAGCCCCAGCATTTT	CASTLGTSNQPQHF
few	TRBV7-3	TRBJ1-1	NA	TGTGCCAGCAGCTCCACAGGGACCACTGAAGCTTTCTTT	CASSSTGTTEAFF
NA	TRBV15	TRBJ1-5	NA	TGTGCCACCAGCCCCTCCAGCGGGGTACAGCCCCAGCATTTT	CATSPSSGVQPQHF
NA	TRBV6-5	TRBJ1-2	NA	TGTGCCAGCAGTACCTCCGGGACCATGTATGGCTACACCTTC	CASSTSGTMYGYTF
NA	TRBV27	TRBJ2-7	TRBD2	TGTGCCAGCAGAACTAGGGGGACTAGCGAATCCTACGAGCAGTACTTC	CASRTRGTSESYEQYF
NA	TRBV28	TRBJ2-7	NA	TGTGCCAGCGGGTTAGCTCTAAGGGAGCAGTACTTC	CASGLALREQYF
NA	TRBV18	TRBJ2-7	TRBD1	TGTGCCAGCTCACAGATCCGACAGACAGGGTCCGAGCAGTACTTC	CASSQIRQTGSEQYF
NA	TRBV15	TRBJ1-2	NA	TGTGCCACCAGCCCGGGGAGCCTCTATGGCTACACCTTC	CATSPGSLYGYTF
NA	TRBV10-3	TRBJ2-7	TRBD2	TGTGCCATCAGGGGGACTAGCGGGAGGTCCTACGAGCAGTACTTC	CAIRGTSGRSYEQYF
NA	TRBV10-2	TRBJ1-1	NA	TGCGCCAGCAGAGAACAGCAAAACACTGAAGCTTTCTTT	CASREQQNTEAFF
NA	TRBV10-2	TRBJ1-2	NA	TGCGCCAGCAGTGAGTCGACGTCAGGGAGCTACGGCTACACCTTC	CASSESTSGSYGYTF
once	TRBV19	TRBJ1-1	NA	TGTGCCAGTAGTCAGAACACTGAAGCTTTCTTT	CASSQNTEAFF
NA	TRBV5-5	TRBJ1-2	NA	TGTGCCAGCAGCCCAGGGGTAAACTATGGCTACACCTTC	CASSPGVNYGYTF
once	TRBV9	TRBJ2-7	TRBD1	TGTGCCAGCAGCGGGACAGGGGAGGCCTACGAGCAGTACTTC	CASSGTGEAYEQYF
few	TRBV4-3	TRBJ1-2	NA	TGCGCCAGCAGCCAAGAAACGGTATCCTATGGCTACACCTTC	CASSQETVSYGYTF
NA	TRBV28	TRBJ1-2	TRBD1	TGTGCCAGTGCCACGGGACAGGGTGCTGGCGGCTACACCTTC	CASATGQGAGGYTF
NA	TRBV5-1	TRBJ1-1	TRBD1	TGCGCCAGCAGCTTTTCGACAGGGCAAACTGAAGCTTTCTTT	CASSFSTGQTEAFF
once	TRBV7-2	TRBJ2-5	TRBD1	TGTGCCAGCAGCCTCAACAGGGGTGAAGAGACCCAGTACTTC	CASSLNRGEETQYF
NA	TRBV5-1	TRBJ2-2	NA	TGCGCCAGCAGCTTGGGTGATGGTACCGGGGAGCTGTTTTTT	CASSLGDGTGELFF
NA	TRBV10-3	TRBJ1-1	NA	TGTGCCATCAGACCCATCGGGGACACTGAAGCTTTCTTT	CAIRPIGDTEAFF
NA	TRBV12-3/TRBV12-4	TRBJ2-3	NA	TGTGCCAGCCACTATGTAGGCGCAGATACGCAGTATTTT	CASHYVGADTQYF
NA	TRBV3-1/TRBV3-2	TRBJ2-6	NA	TGTGCCAGCAGCCAAGACTGGGGGGTTGGTGGGGCCAACGTCCTGACTTTC	CASSQDWGVGGANVLTF
NA	TRBV10-3	TRBJ1-2	NA	TGTGCCATCAGTTCCCAGGGCAGGTATGGCTACACCTTC	CAISSQGRYGYTF
once	TRBV6-5	TRBJ2-4	TRBD1	TGTGCCAGCACCGCAGGGGGAACATCCAGGAACATTCAGTACTTC	CASTAGGTSRNIQYF
NA	TRBV29-1	TRBJ2-2	NA	TGCAGCGTCCCTTCCTCAGGCCGAAACACCGGGGAGCTGTTTTTT	CSVPSSGRNTGELFF
NA	TRBV7-3	TRBJ2-2	TRBD2	TGTGCCAGCAGCTTACTAGCGGGGGGGCCACACACCGGGGAGCTGTTTTTT	CASSLLAGGPHTGELFF
NA	TRBV9	TRBJ2-3	NA	TGTGCCAGCAGCGGGACAGATAGTACAGATACGCAGTATTTT	CASSGTDSTDTQYF
NA	TRBV19	TRBJ1-4	NA	TGTGCCAGTTCCTTTAGGAATGGACAGACGACAAATGAAAAACTGTTTTTT	CASSFRNGQTTNEKLFF
few	TRBV3-1/TRBV3-2	TRBJ1-6	TRBD1	TGTGCCAGCAGCCAAATGCAGGGGGGTTCACCCCTCCACTTT	CASSQMQGGSPLHF
NA	TRBV6-6	TRBJ1-4	NA	TGTGCCAGCAGTTGGGCGGAGGAAAAACTGTTTTTT	CASSWAEEKLFF
NA	TRBV5-1	TRBJ2-2	NA	TGCGCCAGCAGCCTAGAGATTCGGAACACCGGGGAGCTGTTTTTT	CASSLEIRNTGELFF
NA	TRBV5-1	TRBJ2-5	NA	TGCGCCAGCGCCGTGACCCCCCAAGAGACCCAGTACTTC	CASAVTPQETQYF
NA	TRBV6-6	TRBJ1-2	NA	TGTGCCAGCAGTCAATTGGATGGCTACACCTTC	CASSQLDGYTF
NA	TRBV30	TRBJ1-2	NA	TGTGCCTGGAGTGCCCAGGGTCGCTACACCTTC	CAWSAQGRYTF
NA	TRBV15	TRBJ2-5	NA	TGTGCCACCAGCCCAAGGGACCGGGGAGAGACCCAGTACTTC	CATSPRDRGETQYF
NA	TRBV15	TRBJ2-2	TRBD1	TGTGCCACCAGCAGAGACAGGGGGCGAGACACCGGGGAGCTGTTTTTT	CATSRDRGRDTGELFF
NA	TRBV30	TRBJ1-2	NA	TGTGCCTGGATGAGATTATGGGACTATGGCTACACCTTC	CAWMRLWDYGYTF
once	TRBV10-3	TRBJ2-6	TRBD2	TGTGCCATCAGTCAAGCGGGAGTGGGTGGGGCCAACGTCCTGACTTTC	CAISQAGVGGANVLTF
once	TRBV2	TRBJ1-5	TRBD1	TGTGCCAGCATCGACAGGGTCAATCAGCCCCAGCATTTT	CASIDRVNQPQHF
NA	TRBV30	TRBJ1-5	NA	TGTGCCTGGAGTCGGGGGTATAGCAATCAGCCCCAGCATTTT	CAWSRGYSNQPQHF
many	TRBV2	TRBJ2-6	TRBD1	TGTGCCAGCAGTGACGACTTCTACAGGGGGCGCGACCTGTTTGGGGCCAACGTCCTGACTTTC	CASSDDFYRGRDLFGANVLTF